What follows is one T cell receptor (beta chain) and its context. Measured with immunoSEQ multiplex PCR; TCRdb has only the in-frame clones, and not every one. The sample holds 100,000 or so clones, around 79% seen once. The CDR3 extends over 16 amino acids. V shed 3 bases and J 2 bases; nucleotides not matched to a gene: 9. The V gene's germline CDR1 is SGHRS and CDR2 YFSETQ. The data stem from a study of blood T cell repertoires in COVID-19. Sequenced input: peripheral blood. This TCR came from a human donor in a cohort sampled during active COVID-19. The chain couples TRBV5-1 to TRBJ2-5; 8 nucleotides match TRBD1. CDR3 residues: CASSYQTGVGQETQYF. The CDR3 nucleotides read TGCGCCAGCAGCTACCAGACAGGGGTCGGGCAAGAGACCCAGTACTTC.